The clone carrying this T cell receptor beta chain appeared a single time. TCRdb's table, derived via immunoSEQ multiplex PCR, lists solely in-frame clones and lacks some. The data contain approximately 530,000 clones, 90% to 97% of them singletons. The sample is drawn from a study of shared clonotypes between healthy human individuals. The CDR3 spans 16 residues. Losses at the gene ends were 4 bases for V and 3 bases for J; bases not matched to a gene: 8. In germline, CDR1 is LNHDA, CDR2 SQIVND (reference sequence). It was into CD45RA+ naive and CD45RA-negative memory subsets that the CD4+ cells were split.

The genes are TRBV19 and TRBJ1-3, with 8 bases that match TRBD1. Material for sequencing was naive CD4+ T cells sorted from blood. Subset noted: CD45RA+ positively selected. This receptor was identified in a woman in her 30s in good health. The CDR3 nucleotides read TGTGCCAGTAGTAGGAGGCAGGGGGCCGGTGGAAACACCATATATTTT. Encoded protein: CASSRRQGAGGNTIYF.